This T cell receptor (beta chain) was sequenced during a study of kidney transplant recipient with SARS-CoV-2 infection. CDR3 size: 16 residues. Per the germline V gene, CDR1 is MDHEN and CDR2 is SYDVKM. With 5 bases clipped from V and 4 bases from J, the junction kept 9 bases outside the gene matches. This clonotype was observed many times. MiXCR, run by TCRdb on the reads, gives a single entry per CDR3 protein. The table lists 200,000 to 300,000 distinct CDR3 sequences, 29% of them singletons, with roughly 7% in the top ten. The chain combines TRBV28 with TRBJ2-3, with TRBD1 matching 10 bases. The sample in question was a blood sample, obtained at baseline and on day 111 from a kidney transplant recipient. The receptor's source is a male patient aged 30 to 39 who had COVID-19 and was a kidney transplant recipient. Some T cells may be transferred from the graft donor. The CDR3 protein is CASSTPGQGFADTQYF. As DNA, the CDR3 is TGTGCCAGCAGTACGCCGGGACAGGGGTTCGCAGATACGCAGTATTTT.